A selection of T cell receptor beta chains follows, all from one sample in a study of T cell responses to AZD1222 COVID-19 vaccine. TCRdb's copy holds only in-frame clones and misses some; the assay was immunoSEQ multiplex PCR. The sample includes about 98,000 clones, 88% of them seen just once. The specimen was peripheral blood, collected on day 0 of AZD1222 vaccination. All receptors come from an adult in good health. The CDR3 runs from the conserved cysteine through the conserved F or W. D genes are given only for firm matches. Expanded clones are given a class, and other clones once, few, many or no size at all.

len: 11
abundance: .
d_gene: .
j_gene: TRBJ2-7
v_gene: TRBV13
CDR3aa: CASSLGGEQYF
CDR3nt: TGTGCCAGCAGCTTAGGGGGTGAGCAGTACTTC

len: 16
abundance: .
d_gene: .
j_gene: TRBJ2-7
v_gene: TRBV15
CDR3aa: CATSREGGQFPYEQYF
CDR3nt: TGTGCCACCAGCAGAGAGGGAGGACAGTTCCCCTACGAGCAGTACTTC

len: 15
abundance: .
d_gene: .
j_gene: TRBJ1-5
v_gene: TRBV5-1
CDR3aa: CASSLDSVSNQPQHF
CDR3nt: TGCGCCAGCAGCTTGGACAGTGTTAGCAATCAGCCCCAGCATTTT

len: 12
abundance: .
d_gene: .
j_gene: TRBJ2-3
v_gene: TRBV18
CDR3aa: CASSPRTDTQYF
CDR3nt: TGTGCCAGCTCACCACGCACAGATACGCAGTATTTT

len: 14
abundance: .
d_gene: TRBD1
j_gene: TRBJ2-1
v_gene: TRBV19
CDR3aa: CASSPRQGWNEQFF
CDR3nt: TGTGCCAGTAGTCCAAGACAGGGGTGGAATGAGCAGTTCTTC

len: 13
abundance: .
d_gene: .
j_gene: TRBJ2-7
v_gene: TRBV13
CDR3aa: CASSLAGSYEQYF
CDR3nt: TGTGCCAGCAGCTTAGCGGGCTCCTACGAGCAGTACTTC

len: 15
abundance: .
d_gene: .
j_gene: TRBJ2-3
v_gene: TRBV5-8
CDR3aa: CASSFEAGRTDTQYF
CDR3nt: TGTGCCAGCAGCTTCGAGGCGGGGCGCACAGATACGCAGTATTTT

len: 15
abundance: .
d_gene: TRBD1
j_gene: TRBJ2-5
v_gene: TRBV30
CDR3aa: CAWSAPKDRGETQYF
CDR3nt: TGTGCCTGGAGCGCCCCAAAGGACAGGGGTGAGACCCAGTACTTC

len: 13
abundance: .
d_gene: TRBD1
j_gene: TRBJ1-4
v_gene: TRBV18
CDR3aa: CASSRGQNEKLFF
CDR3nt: TGTGCCAGCTCTCGGGGACAGAATGAAAAACTGTTTTTT

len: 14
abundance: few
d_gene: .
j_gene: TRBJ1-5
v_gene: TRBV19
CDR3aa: CASSIRGHDQPQHF
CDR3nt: TGTGCCAGTAGTATTCGGGGCCACGATCAGCCCCAGCATTTT

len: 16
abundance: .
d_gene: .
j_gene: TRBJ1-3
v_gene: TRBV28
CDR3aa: CASSLSRGAIGNTIYF
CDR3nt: TGTGCCAGCAGTTTATCCCGGGGGGCGATTGGAAACACCATATATTTT

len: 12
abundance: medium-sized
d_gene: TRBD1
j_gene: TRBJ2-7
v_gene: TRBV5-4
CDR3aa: CASSWDSYEQYF
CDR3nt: TGTGCCAGCAGCTGGGACAGCTACGAGCAGTACTTC

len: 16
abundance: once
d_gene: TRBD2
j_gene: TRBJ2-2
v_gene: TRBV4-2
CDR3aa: CASSQVASGNTGELFF
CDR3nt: TGTGCCAGCAGCCAAGTCGCTAGCGGGAACACCGGGGAGCTGTTTTTT

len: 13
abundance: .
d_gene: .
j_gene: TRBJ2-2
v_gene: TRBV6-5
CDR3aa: CASSYGGPGELFF
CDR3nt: TGTGCCAGCAGTTACGGAGGGCCCGGGGAGCTGTTTTTT

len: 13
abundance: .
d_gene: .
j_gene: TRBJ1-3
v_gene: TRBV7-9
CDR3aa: CASSPAAGNTIYF
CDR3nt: TGTGCCAGCAGCCCTGCGGCTGGAAACACCATATATTTT

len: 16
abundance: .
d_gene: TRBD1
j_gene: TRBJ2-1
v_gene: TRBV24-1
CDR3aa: CATSGGDVPQYNEQFF
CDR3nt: TGTGCCACTTCAGGGGGCGACGTTCCCCAATACAATGAGCAGTTCTTC

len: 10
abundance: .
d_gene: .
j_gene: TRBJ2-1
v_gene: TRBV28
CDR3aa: CASSYNEQFF
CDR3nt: TGTGCCAGCAGTTACAATGAGCAGTTCTTC

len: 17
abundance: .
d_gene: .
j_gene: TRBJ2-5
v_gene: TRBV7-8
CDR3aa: CASTRKPSASGQETQYF
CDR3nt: TGTGCCAGCACAAGAAAGCCGTCGGCTTCGGGCCAAGAGACCCAGTACTTC

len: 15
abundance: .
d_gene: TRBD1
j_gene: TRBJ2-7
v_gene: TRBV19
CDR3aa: CASSMGQGGTYEQYF
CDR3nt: TGTGCCAGTAGTATGGGACAGGGGGGAACCTACGAGCAGTACTTC

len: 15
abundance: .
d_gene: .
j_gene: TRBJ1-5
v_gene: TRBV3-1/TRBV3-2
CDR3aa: CASSQDRSSKQPQHF
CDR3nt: TGTGCCAGCAGCCAAGATAGAAGCAGCAAACAGCCCCAGCATTTT

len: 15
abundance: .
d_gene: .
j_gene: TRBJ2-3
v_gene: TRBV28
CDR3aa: CASSLGDGLTDTQYF
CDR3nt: TGTGCCAGCAGTTTAGGGGACGGACTCACAGATACGCAGTATTTT

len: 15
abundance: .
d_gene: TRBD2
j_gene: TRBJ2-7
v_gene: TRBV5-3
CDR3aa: CARSGLAGGLYEQYF
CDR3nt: TGTGCCAGAAGCGGACTAGCGGGAGGGTTGTACGAGCAGTACTTC

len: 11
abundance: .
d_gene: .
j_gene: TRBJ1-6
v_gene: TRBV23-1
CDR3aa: CASSQDSPLHF
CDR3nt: TGCGCCAGCAGTCAGGATTCACCCCTCCACTTT

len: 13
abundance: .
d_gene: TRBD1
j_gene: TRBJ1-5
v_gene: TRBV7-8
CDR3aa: CASSRNRGEPQHF
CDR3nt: TGTGCCAGCAGCAGAAACAGGGGTGAGCCCCAGCATTTT

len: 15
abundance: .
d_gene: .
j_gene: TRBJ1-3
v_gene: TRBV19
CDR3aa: CASSIWEPSGNTIYF
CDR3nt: TGTGCCAGTAGTATATGGGAACCCTCTGGAAACACCATATATTTT

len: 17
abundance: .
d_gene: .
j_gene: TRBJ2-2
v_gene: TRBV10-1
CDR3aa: CASSESQAGSRPGELFF
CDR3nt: TGCGCCAGCAGTGAGTCACAGGCAGGGTCTCGTCCCGGGGAGCTGTTTTTT

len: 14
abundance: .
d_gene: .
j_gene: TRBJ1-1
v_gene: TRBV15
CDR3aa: CATSREVSSVEAFF
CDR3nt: TGTGCCACCAGCAGAGAAGTTTCGAGCGTCGAAGCTTTCTTT

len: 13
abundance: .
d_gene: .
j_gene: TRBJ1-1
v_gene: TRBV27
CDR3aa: CASSFSLGTEAFF
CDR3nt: TGTGCCAGCAGTTTCTCACTAGGAACTGAAGCTTTCTTT

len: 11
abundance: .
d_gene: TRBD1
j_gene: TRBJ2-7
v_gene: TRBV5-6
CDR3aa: CASGRGDRKYF
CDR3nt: TGTGCCAGCGGCCGAGGGGACAGGAAATACTTC

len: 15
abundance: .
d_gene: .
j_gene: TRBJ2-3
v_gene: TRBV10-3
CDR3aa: CAISEDGTSTDTQYF
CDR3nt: TGTGCCATCAGTGAGGATGGAACTAGCACAGATACGCAGTATTTT

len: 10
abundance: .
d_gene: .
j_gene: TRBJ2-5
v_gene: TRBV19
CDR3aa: CASFGPPSYF
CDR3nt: TGTGCCAGTTTTGGACCCCCTTCGTACTTC

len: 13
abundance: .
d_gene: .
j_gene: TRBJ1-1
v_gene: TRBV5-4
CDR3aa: CASRDLRGTEAFF
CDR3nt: TGTGCCAGCAGGGACCTACGGGGCACTGAAGCTTTCTTT

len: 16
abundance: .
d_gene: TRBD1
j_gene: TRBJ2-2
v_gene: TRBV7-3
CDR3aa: CASSPFRDRSTGELFF
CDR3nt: TGTGCCAGCAGCCCATTCCGGGACAGGTCCACCGGGGAGCTGTTTTTT

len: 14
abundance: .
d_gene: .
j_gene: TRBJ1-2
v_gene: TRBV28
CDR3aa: CASSSAQQTYGYTF
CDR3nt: TGTGCCAGCAGTTCGGCGCAACAAACCTATGGCTACACCTTC

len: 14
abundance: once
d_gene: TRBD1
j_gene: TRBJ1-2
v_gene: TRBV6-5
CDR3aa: CASSSDRVLGGYTF
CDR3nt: TGTGCCAGCAGCTCGGACAGGGTGTTGGGTGGCTACACCTTC

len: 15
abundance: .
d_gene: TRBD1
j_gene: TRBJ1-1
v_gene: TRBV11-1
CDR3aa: CASSPGQGENTEAFF
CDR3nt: TGTGCCAGCAGCCCCGGACAGGGAGAGAACACTGAAGCTTTCTTT

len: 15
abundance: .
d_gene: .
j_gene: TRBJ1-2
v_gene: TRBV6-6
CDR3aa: CASSRLNWGQYGYTF
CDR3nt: TGTGCCAGCAGTCGGCTTAATTGGGGCCAATATGGCTACACCTTC

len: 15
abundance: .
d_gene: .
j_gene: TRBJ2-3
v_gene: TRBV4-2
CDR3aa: CASSQAPWSTDTQYF
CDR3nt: TGTGCCAGCAGCCAAGCCCCGTGGAGCACAGATACGCAGTATTTT

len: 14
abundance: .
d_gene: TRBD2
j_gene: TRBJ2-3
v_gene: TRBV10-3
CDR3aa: CAISGLAGSDTQYF
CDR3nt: TGTGCCATCAGTGGACTAGCGGGGTCAGATACGCAGTATTTT

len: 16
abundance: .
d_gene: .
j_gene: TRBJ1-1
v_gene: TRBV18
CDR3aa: CASSDRTPLLGTEAFF
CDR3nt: TGTGCCAGCTCAGACAGGACCCCCCTATTGGGCACTGAAGCTTTCTTT

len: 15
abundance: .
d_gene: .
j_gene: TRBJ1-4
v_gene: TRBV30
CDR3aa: CAWSKGLGKGEKLFF
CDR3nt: TGTGCCTGGAGTAAGGGCCTCGGGAAGGGTGAAAAACTGTTTTTT

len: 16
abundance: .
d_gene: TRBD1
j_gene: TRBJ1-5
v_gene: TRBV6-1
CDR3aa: CASSEQGALSNQPQHF
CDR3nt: TGTGCCAGCAGCGAACAGGGGGCTCTAAGCAATCAGCCCCAGCATTTT

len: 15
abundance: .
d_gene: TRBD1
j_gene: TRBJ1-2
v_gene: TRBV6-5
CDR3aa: CASRKGGTGDYGYTF
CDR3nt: TGTGCCAGCAGAAAGGGGGGGACAGGGGACTATGGCTACACCTTC

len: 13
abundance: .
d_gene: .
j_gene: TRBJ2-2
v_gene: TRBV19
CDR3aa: CASTHRVTGELFF
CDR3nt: TGTGCCAGTACCCACAGGGTCACCGGGGAGCTGTTTTTT

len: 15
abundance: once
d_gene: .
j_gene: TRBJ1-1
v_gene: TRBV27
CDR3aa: CASSFSEDMNTEAFF
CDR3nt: TGTGCCAGCAGTTTTTCTGAAGATATGAACACTGAAGCTTTCTTT

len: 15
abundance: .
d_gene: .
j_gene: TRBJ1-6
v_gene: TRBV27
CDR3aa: CASSSTWGASSPLHF
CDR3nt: TGTGCCAGCAGTTCCACTTGGGGGGCGAGTTCACCCCTCCACTTT

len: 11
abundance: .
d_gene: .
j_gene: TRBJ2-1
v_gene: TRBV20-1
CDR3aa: CSPQIGNEQFF
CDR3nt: TGCAGCCCGCAGATAGGTAATGAGCAGTTCTTC

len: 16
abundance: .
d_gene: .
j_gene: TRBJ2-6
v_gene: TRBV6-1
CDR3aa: CASSASRNSGANVLTF
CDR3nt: TGTGCCAGCAGTGCCTCACGAAATTCTGGGGCCAACGTCCTGACTTTC

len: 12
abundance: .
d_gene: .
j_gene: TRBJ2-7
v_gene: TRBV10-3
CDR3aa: CAISDLSYEQYF
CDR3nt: TGTGCCATCAGTGATCTCTCCTACGAGCAGTACTTC

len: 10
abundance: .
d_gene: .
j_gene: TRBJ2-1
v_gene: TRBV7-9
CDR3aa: CASSTNEQFF
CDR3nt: TGTGCCAGCAGCACCAATGAGCAGTTCTTC

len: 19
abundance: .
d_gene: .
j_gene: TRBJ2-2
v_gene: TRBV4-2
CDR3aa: CASSILQSIKPKGTGELFF
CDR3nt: TGTGCCAGCAGTATATTACAGTCGATCAAACCGAAGGGCACCGGGGAGCTGTTTTTT

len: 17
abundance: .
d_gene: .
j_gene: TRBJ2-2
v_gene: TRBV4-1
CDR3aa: CASSQDQMGRLTGELFF
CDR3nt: TGCGCCAGCAGCCAAGATCAAATGGGCAGACTCACCGGGGAGCTGTTTTTT

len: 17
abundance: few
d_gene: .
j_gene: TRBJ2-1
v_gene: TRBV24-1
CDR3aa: CATSDLMAGTGDNEQFF
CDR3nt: TGTGCCACCAGTGATTTGATGGCGGGGACCGGTGACAATGAGCAGTTCTTC